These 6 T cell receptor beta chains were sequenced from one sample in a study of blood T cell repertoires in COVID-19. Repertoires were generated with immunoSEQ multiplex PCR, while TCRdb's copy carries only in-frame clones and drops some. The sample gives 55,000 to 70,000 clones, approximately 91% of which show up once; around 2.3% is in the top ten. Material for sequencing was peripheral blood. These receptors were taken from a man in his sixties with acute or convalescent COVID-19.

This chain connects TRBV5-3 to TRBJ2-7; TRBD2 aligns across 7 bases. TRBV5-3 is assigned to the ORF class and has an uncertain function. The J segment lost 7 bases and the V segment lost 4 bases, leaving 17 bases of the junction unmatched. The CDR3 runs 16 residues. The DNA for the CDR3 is TGTGCCAGAAGCCACATCTTTTTAGCGGGTGGTTTAGAGCAGTACTTC. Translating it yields CARSHIFLAGGLEQYF.

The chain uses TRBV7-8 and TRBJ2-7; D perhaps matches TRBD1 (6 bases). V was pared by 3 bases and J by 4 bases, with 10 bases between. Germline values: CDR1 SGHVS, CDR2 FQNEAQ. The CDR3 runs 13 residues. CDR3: CASSFARGYEQYF. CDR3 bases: TGTGCCAGCAGCTTTGCCAGGGGTTACGAGCAGTACTTC.

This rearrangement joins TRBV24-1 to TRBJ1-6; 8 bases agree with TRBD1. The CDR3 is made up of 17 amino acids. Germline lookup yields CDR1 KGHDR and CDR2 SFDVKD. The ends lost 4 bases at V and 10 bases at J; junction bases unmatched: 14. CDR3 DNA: TGTGCCACCAGTGAACCGCCCAAGGGACAGGAACCCTCACCCCTCCACTTT. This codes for CATSEPPKGQEPSPLHF.

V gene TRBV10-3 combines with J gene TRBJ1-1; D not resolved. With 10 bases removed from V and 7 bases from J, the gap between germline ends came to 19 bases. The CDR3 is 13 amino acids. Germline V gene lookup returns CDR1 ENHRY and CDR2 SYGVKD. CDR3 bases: TGTGCCACCCAAGGAGCGGGAAGGGATGAAGCTTTCTTT. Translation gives CATQGAGRDEAFF.

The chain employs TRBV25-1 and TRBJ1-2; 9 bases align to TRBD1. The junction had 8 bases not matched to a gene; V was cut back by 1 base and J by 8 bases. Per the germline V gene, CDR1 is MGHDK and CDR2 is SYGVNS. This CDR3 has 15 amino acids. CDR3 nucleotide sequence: TGTGCCAGCAGTGAATCGGGACAGGGCTTATGGGGCTACACCTTC. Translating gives CASSESGQGLWGYTF.

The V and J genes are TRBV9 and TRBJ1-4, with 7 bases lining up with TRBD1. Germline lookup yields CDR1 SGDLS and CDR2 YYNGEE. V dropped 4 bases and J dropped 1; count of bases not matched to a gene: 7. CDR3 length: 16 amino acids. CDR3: CASSTHRGLTNEKLFF. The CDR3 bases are TGTGCCAGCAGCACCCACAGGGGACTAACTAATGAAAAACTGTTTTTT.